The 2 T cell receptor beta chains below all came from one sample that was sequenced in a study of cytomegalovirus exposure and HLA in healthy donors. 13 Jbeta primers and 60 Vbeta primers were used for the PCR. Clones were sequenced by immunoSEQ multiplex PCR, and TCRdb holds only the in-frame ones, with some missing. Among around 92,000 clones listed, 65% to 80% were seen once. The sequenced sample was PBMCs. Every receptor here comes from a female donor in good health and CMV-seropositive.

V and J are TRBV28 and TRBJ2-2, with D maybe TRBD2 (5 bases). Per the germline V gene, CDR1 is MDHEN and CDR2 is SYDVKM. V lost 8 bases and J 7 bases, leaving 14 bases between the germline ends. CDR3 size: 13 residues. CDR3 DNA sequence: TGTGCCAGCCTCTCGGCGGCGGGCGGGGAGCTGTTTTTT. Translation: CASLSAAGGELFF.

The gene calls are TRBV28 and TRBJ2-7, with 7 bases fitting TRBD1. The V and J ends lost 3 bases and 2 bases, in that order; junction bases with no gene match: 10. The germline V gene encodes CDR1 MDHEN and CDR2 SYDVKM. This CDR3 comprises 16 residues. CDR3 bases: TGTGCCAGCAGTTTTTATCCGACAGGGAAGACCTACGAGCAGTACTTC. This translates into CASSFYPTGKTYEQYF.